The 29 T cell receptor beta chains listed next were all sequenced from one sample in a study of T-cell memory formation after mild COVID-19. TCRdb re-called the 5' RACE reads through MiXCR, storing one row per CDR3 protein. Of 190,000 or so distinct CDR3 sequences listed, 27% are singletons. Sequenced material: PBMCs or a T cell subset sorted from them (not recorded which). The receptors derive from an adult woman who had mild COVID-19 (a few samples of this study predate the infection). Cell type and time point are not known.

The CDR3 DNA reads as TGTGCCAGCAGCTTCGACAGGCAGGCCTACGAGCAGTACTTC. It translates to CASSFDRQAYEQYF. V and J are TRBV5-5 and TRBJ2-7; the D gene is possibly TRBD1 (6 bases). Per germline, CDR1 SGHKS and CDR2 YYEKEE (reference sequence). The length of the CDR3 is 14 residues. Trimming removed 2 bases from V and 2 bases from J, with 11 bases in between.

This chain links TRBV21-1 with TRBJ2-7; no check of the table's D call, TRBD1, against the DNA was made. TRBV21-1 is noted as a pseudogene. The CDR3 covers 19 residues. CDR3 residues: CASSKERGYRVRKTYEQYF. CDR3 in DNA: TGTGCCAGCAGCAAAGAAAGAGGCTACAGGGTCCGGAAGACCTACGAGCAGTACTTC.

There are a few counts of this clonotype. The chain uses TRBV11-1 and TRBJ1-1; D is possibly TRBD1 (6 bases). V lost 5 bases to trimming and J lost 10 bases, with 14 bases between them. Germline V CDR1 and CDR2: SGHAT, FQDESV (reference sequence). The CDR3 extends over 12 amino acids. The CDR3 here is CASSPRGGRAFF. The CDR3, as DNA: TGTGCCAGCAGCCCGAGAGGGGGGCGAGCTTTCTTT.

This clonotype has more than one count but fewer than ten. The chain is built from TRBV10-3 and TRBJ2-2; D is ambiguous. CDR1 ENHRY and CDR2 SYGVKD come from the germline V gene. V was cut by 11 bases and J by 0 bases, with 13 bases left in between. This CDR3 has 14 amino acids. In DNA, the CDR3 is TGTGCCTCTGCGGACCCTACGAACACCGGGGAGCTGTTTTTT. Protein: CASADPTNTGELFF.

Only a few counts were recorded for this clonotype. V gene TRBV7-9 combines with J gene TRBJ2-7; D is tentatively TRBD1 or TRBD2 (6 bases each). Per germline, CDR1 SEHNR and CDR2 FQNEAQ (reference sequence). The CDR3 has 14 residues. V was shortened by 4 bases and J by 3 bases, with 13 bases between the two germline ends. The CDR3 is CASSSRDNFYEQYF. CDR3 bases: TGTGCCAGCAGCTCGCGGGACAACTTCTACGAGCAGTACTTC. Using reference TRBV7-9 and TRBJ2-7 for the parts outside the CDR3, the full variable domain is DTGVSQNPRHKITKRGQNVTFRCDPISEHNRLYWYRQTLGQGPEFLTYFQNEAQLEKSRLLSDRFSAERPKGSFSTLEIQRTEQGDSAMYLCASSSRDNFYEQYFGPGTRLTVT.

This rearrangement joins TRBV6-2 or TRBV6-3 to TRBJ2-2; a weak D match, TRBD1 (5 bases). CDR1 MNHEY and CDR2 SVGEGT come from the germline V gene. The CDR3 totals 16 residues. The germline V and J ends were trimmed by 7 bases and 5 bases, with 20 bases remaining between them. CDR3 protein: CASTWGPDTTTGELFF. The CDR3 DNA reads as TGTGCCAGCACCTGGGGCCCGGACACAACAACCGGGGAGCTGTTTTTT.

The chain uses TRBV29-1 and TRBJ1-2; D might be TRBD1 (6 bases). CDR3 length equals 13 residues. Trimming removed 7 bases from V and 5 bases from J, with 17 bases in between. CDR1 and CDR2 from the germline V gene are SQVTM and ANQGSEA. The CDR3 spells CSANKQGEYGYTF. The CDR3 bases are TGCAGCGCCAATAAACAGGGAGAGTATGGCTACACCTTC. The full variable domain, its missing parts supplied by reference TRBV29-1 and TRBJ1-2, is SAVISQKPSRDICQRGTSLTIQCQVDSQVTMMFWYRQQPGQSLTLIATANQGSEATYESGFVIDKFPISRPNLTFSTLTVSNMSPEDSSIYLCSANKQGEYGYTFGSGTRLTVV.

The chain employs TRBV21-1 and TRBJ2-1; the table names TRBD1, a call not compared with the DNA. TRBV21-1 is a pseudogene. This CDR3 contains 15 residues. The CDR3 spells CASSRHSIGGNEQFF. The CDR3 DNA is TGTGCCAGCAGCAGGCATAGTATAGGGGGCAATGAGCAGTTCTTC.

The chain is built from TRBV20-1 and TRBJ2-2; 7 bases line up with TRBD1. Trimming at V came to 2 bases and at J to 7 bases, leaving 1 base not matched to a gene. Germline CDR1 and CDR2: DFQATT and SNEGSKA (reference sequence). This CDR3 is 12 amino acids long. DNA for the CDR3: TGCAGTGCTAGAAGACAGGGCGGGGAGCTGTTTTTT. Translation: CSARRQGGELFF.

V and J are TRBV3-1 and TRBJ1-4; 9 nucleotides align to TRBD1. CDR1 is LGHDT, CDR2 YNNKEL, per germline (reference sequence). V gave up 3 bases and J gave up 2 bases; unmatched junction bases: 7. CDR3 length: 17 amino acids. CDR3 sequence reads: CASSHPGQGATNEKLFF. CDR3 bases: TGTGCCAGCAGCCATCCGGGACAGGGTGCCACTAATGAAAAACTGTTTTTT.

This clonotype appeared a few times. J is TRBJ1-1 and V is TRBV27; D perhaps matches TRBD1 (6 bases). Per germline, CDR1 MNHEY and CDR2 SMNVEV (reference sequence). The CDR3 is 12 amino acids. Trimming shortened V by 2 bases and J by 9 bases, and 10 bases separated the two germline ends. Here the CDR3 reads CASSLGGSQAFF. The CDR3, as DNA: TGTGCCAGCAGTTTAGGGGGCAGCCAAGCTTTCTTT.

A few counts support this clonotype. Sequence at one end of the junction differs from germline and may be a read error. The chain recombines TRBV4-2 with TRBJ1-2; TRBD1 aligns across 8 bases. The CDR3 has 14 amino acids. Germline V lookup: CDR1 LGHNA, CDR2 YNFKEQ. CDR3: CASSQDMERTGPLF. The CDR3 coding sequence is TGTGCCAGCAGCCAAGATATGGAGAGGACAGGGCCGCTCTTC.

This clonotype appeared once. The chain links TRBV27 to TRBJ1-1; no clear D. CDR3 length: 16 residues. V shed 6 bases and J shed 1 base, with 18 bases lying between them. CDR1 is MNHEY and CDR2 is SMNVEV in the germline V gene (reference sequence). In DNA, the CDR3 is TGTGCCAGCAGACCCCTGGGTGAGCGGAGGAACACTGAAGCTTTCTTT. Translated: CASRPLGERRNTEAFF.

This clonotype was seen only a few times. The chain uses TRBV12-3 or TRBV12-4 and TRBJ1-1, with D possibly being TRBD1 (6 bases). V lost 6 bases to trimming and J lost 0 bases, with 11 bases between them. This CDR3 spans 14 amino acids. This chain's CDR3 is CASRDSRMNTEAFF. DNA for the CDR3: TGTGCCAGCAGGGACAGCCGGATGAACACTGAAGCTTTCTTT.

This rearrangement joins TRBV5-5 to TRBJ2-3; D possibly matches TRBD1 or TRBD2 (5 bases each). V was shortened by 8 bases and J by 2 bases, with 12 bases between the two germline ends. In germline, CDR1 is SGHKS, CDR2 YYEKEE (reference sequence). The CDR3 totals 13 residues. The DNA of the CDR3 is TGTGCCAGTTTGGGGGTCTCCACAGATACGCAGTATTTT. Protein product: CASLGVSTDTQYF.

This clonotype was seen more than once but under ten times. The rearrangement uses TRBV20-1 and TRBJ2-7; 8 nucleotides agree with TRBD1. Trimming removed 0 bases from V and 2 bases from J; junction bases left unmatched: 9. CDR3 length: 16 residues. Per germline, CDR1 DFQATT and CDR2 SNEGSKA (reference sequence). Here the CDR3 DNA reads TGCAGTGCTAGAGATAGTCGGACAGGGTTCCCCTACGAGCAGTACTTC. Amino acids: CSARDSRTGFPYEQYF.

The CDR3 region is CASSPGTSNEQYF. The CDR3 nucleotides read TGTGCCAGCTCACCTGGGACGTCAAACGAGCAGTACTTC. The genes are TRBV18 and TRBJ2-7; either TRBD1 or TRBD2 may supply D (5 bases each). CDR3 size: 13 residues. Looked up from germline, CDR1 is KGHSH and CDR2 is LQKENI. The ends were cut back, 3 bases at V and 5 bases at J, with 11 bases in the middle.

The V call is TRBV13, the J call TRBJ2-7; D unresolved. CDR1 and CDR2 (germline): PRHDT, FYEKMQ (reference sequence). V was clipped by 3 bases and J by 0 bases, with 9 bases between them. The CDR3 spans 14 residues. The CDR3, as DNA: TGTGCCAGCAGCTTTTCACGGAGCTCCTACGAGCAGTACTTC. Residues: CASSFSRSSYEQYF.

The chain employs TRBV7-8 and TRBJ2-3; no clear D gene. CDR1 and CDR2 from the germline V gene are SGHVS and FQNEAQ. Trimming left V 5 bases short and J 2 bases short, with 14 bases between. The CDR3 has 15 residues. The CDR3 sequence: CASSAIGIYTDTQYF. Written as DNA, the CDR3 is TGTGCCAGCAGCGCCATTGGGATTTACACAGATACGCAGTATTTT. The full variable domain, in which reference TRBV7-8 and TRBJ2-3 provide the parts outside the CDR3, is GAGVSQSPRYKVAKRGQDVALRCDPISGHVSLFWYQQALGQGPEFLTYFQNEAQLDKSGLPSDRFFAERPEGSVSTLKIQRTQQEDSAVYLCASSAIGIYTDTQYFGPGTRLTVL.

This rearrangement joins TRBV11-1 to TRBJ2-2; 7 bases line up with TRBD2. V shed 2 bases, J shed 5 bases, and the junction held 8 bases outside the gene matches. The CDR3 is 16 residues long. Germline CDR1 reads SGHAT; CDR2 reads FQDESV (reference sequence). CDR3 bases: TGTGCCAGCAGCTTAAACGAGCGGGACCTGACCGGGGAGCTGTTTTTT. Translation: CASSLNERDLTGELFF.

This sequence joins TRBV7-3 and TRBJ2-7; D may match TRBD1 or TRBD2 (5 bases each). This CDR3 contains 13 residues. V dropped 5 bases and J dropped 4 bases, with 12 bases sitting between them. Germline V gene data show CDR1 as SGHTA and CDR2 as FQGTGA. The CDR3 loop is CASSRDAGYEQYF. CDR3 coding DNA: TGTGCCAGCAGCCGGGACGCCGGATACGAGCAGTACTTC.

This clonotype was recorded at least ten times. The V gene is TRBV7-2, the J gene TRBJ2-7, with 10 bases lining up with TRBD1. The germline V gene has CDR1 SGHTA and CDR2 FQGNSA. The length of the CDR3 is 17 residues. J lost 0 bases, V lost 1 base, and 6 bases had no gene match. CDR3 loop: CASSLGTGGFSSYEQYF. The CDR3 nucleotides read TGTGCCAGCAGCTTAGGGACAGGGGGTTTTTCCTCCTACGAGCAGTACTTC.

The chain links TRBV7-2 to TRBJ2-5; TRBD2 agrees at 11 bases. CDR1 is SGHTA, CDR2 FQGNSA, per germline. Trimming at V came to 5 bases and at J to 2 bases, leaving 4 bases not matched to a gene. This CDR3 region has 15 residues. The CDR3 nucleotides are TGTGCCAGCAGCACAGGGACTAGCGGACAAGAGACCCAGTACTTC. This codes for CASSTGTSGQETQYF.

This rearrangement joins TRBV7-8 to TRBJ2-7, with 8 bases fitting TRBD2. The CDR3 runs 17 residues. CDR1 SGHVS and CDR2 FQNEAQ come from the germline V gene. With 1 base clipped from V and 3 bases from J, the junction kept 11 bases outside the gene matches. The DNA of the CDR3 is TGTGCCAGCAGCTTAGGAATGGGAGCGGGAGCCTTCTACGAGCAGTACTTC. It codes for CASSLGMGAGAFYEQYF.

The chain couples TRBV9 to TRBJ1-1, with D maybe TRBD1 (5 bases). This CDR3 is built from 15 residues. The germline gives CDR1 SGDLS, CDR2 YYNGEE. V lost 2 bases and J lost 1, with 12 bases in between. The CDR3 bases are TGTGCCAGCAGCGTGAGTTGGGGGGGGAACACTGAAGCTTTCTTT. Translated: CASSVSWGGNTEAFF.

The genes are TRBV30 and TRBJ2-1, with D possibly matching TRBD2 (5 bases). Germline CDR1 is GTSNPN and CDR2 is SVGIG (reference sequence). The CDR3 extends over 15 amino acids. V was shortened by 4 bases and J by 15 bases, with 28 bases between the two germline ends. This CDR3 reads CAWTSYSEGGTQWFF. CDR3 DNA: TGTGCCTGGACATCATACTCTGAGGGCGGAACTCAATGGTTCTTC.

The gene calls are TRBV18 and TRBJ2-7; D is perhaps TRBD1 or TRBD2 (5 bases each). With 5 bases removed from V and 7 bases from J, the gap between germline ends came to 12 bases. Germline lookup yields CDR1 KGHSH and CDR2 LQKENI. This CDR3 spans 12 amino acids. CDR3 residues: CASSGGPGEQYF. The CDR3 DNA reads TGTGCCAGCTCAGGGGGTCCGGGTGAGCAGTACTTC.

This clonotype was recorded a few times. The chain is built from TRBV24-1 and TRBJ1-5; no clear D. Germline CDR1 KGHDR, CDR2 SFDVKD. Trimming stripped 5 bases from V and 7 bases from J, with 14 bases between. The CDR3 has 14 residues. The CDR3 DNA sequence: TGTGCCACCAGTGCCTCGTTGACCGGACAGCCCCAGCATTTT. It codes for CATSASLTGQPQHF.

J is TRBJ1-2 and V is TRBV7-9; D not certain. The V end was cut by 3 bases, the J end by 0 bases, with 11 bases between. Germline assignment: CDR1 SEHNR and CDR2 FQNEAQ (reference sequence). The CDR3 length is 15 residues. The CDR3 region has the DNA TGTGCCAGCAGCTTTTTCGAGAACGCTAACTATGGCTACACCTTC. As protein: CASSFFENANYGYTF.